Below, 19 T cell receptor beta chains from the same sample are listed, as sequenced in a study of cytomegalovirus exposure and HLA in healthy donors. Primers for the PCR totalled 60 Vbeta and 13 Jbeta. TCRdb's copy holds only in-frame clones and misses some; the assay was immunoSEQ multiplex PCR. The top ten clones hold 9.6% of a sample with over 100,000 clones, about 74% of them seen once. The specimen sequenced was PBMCs. All receptors derive from a male donor in good health and CMV-seropositive.

This chain links TRBV18 with TRBJ1-1; a possible D gene is TRBD1 (5 bases). V shed 6 bases and J shed 1 base, with 9 bases lying between them. Germline lookup yields CDR1 KGHSH and CDR2 LQKENI. The CDR3 has 13 amino acids. Here the CDR3 reads CASSYQGNTEAFF. Here the CDR3 DNA reads TGTGCCAGCTCTTACCAGGGGAACACTGAAGCTTTCTTT.

This chain connects TRBV19 to TRBJ2-7; the match to TRBD2 covers 12 bases. Germline CDR1 reads LNHDA; CDR2 reads SQIVND (reference sequence). CDR3 size: 16 residues. V was clipped by 6 bases and J by 4 bases; unmatched bases: 10. CDR3 bases: TGTGCCAGTAGCGTTCTGCCTAGCGGGAGGGCTTACGAGCAGTACTTC. Translation: CASSVLPSGRAYEQYF.

This clone was found once. The chain uses TRBV7-9 and TRBJ1-1; D ambiguous. V was trimmed by 0 bases and J by 6 bases, leaving 14 bases between them. The CDR3 consists of 15 residues. Looked up from germline, CDR1 is SEHNR and CDR2 is FQNEAQ (reference sequence). The CDR3 reads CASSLASGRGPEAFF. The CDR3 DNA sequence: TGTGCCAGCAGCTTAGCGAGTGGTAGAGGGCCTGAAGCTTTCTTT.

This clone is a singleton in its sample. The chain uses TRBV5-3 and TRBJ1-5; no clear D. TRBV5-3 has ORF status, its function being uncertain. V lost 3 bases, J lost 4 bases, and 17 bases lay in between. This CDR3 has 16 amino acids. The CDR3 coding sequence is TGTGCCAGAAGCTCCCGGAGAGGGCAAGGTAATCAGCCCCAGCATTTT. Amino acids: CARSSRRGQGNQPQHF.

The chain has TRBV21-1 and TRBJ1-5. TRBV21-1 is noted as a pseudogene. This CDR3 contains 21 residues. CDR3 DNA sequence: TGTGCCAGCAGCAAGGATGCGATCAAGATTTACCCCGAGGGAAGCAATCAGCCCCAGCATTTT. Translating it yields CASSKDAIKIYPEGSNQPQHF.

J is TRBJ2-2 and V is TRBV6-1; 9 bases are shared with TRBD1. The CDR3 loop spans 14 amino acids. J gave up 8 bases and V 8 bases, and 9 bases lay outside the gene matches. From germline, CDR1 is MNHNS and CDR2 SASEGT. Here the CDR3 reads CASGRDREPGELFF. The CDR3 DNA reads as TGTGCCAGCGGACGGGACAGGGAACCTGGGGAGCTGTTTTTT.

CDR3 region: CASSLVAGSNQPQHF. The CDR3, as DNA: TGTGCCAGCAGCTTAGTCGCGGGAAGCAATCAGCCCCAGCATTTT. This sequence joins TRBV7-2 and TRBJ1-5, with unresolved D. V gave up 1 base and J gave up 1 base, with 8 bases separating them. This CDR3 has 15 residues. Per the germline V gene, CDR1 is SGHTA and CDR2 is FQGNSA.

The genes are TRBV6-5 and TRBJ1-1; D possibly corresponds to TRBD1 (6 bases). Germline V gives CDR1 MNHEY, CDR2 SVGAGI. The CDR3 totals 13 residues. V gave up 5 bases and J gave up 4 bases, with 11 bases separating them. This chain's CDR3 is CASSTTDSTEAFF. The CDR3 coding sequence is TGTGCCAGCAGTACGACGGACAGCACTGAAGCTTTCTTT.

This sequence joins TRBV20-1 and TRBJ2-1; D gene uncertain. V was trimmed by 1 base and J by 7 bases, leaving 5 bases between them. The germline V gene has CDR1 DFQATT and CDR2 SNEGSKA (reference sequence). The CDR3 totals 11 residues. This CDR3 is CSARGRNEQFF. In DNA, the CDR3 is TGCAGTGCTAGAGGTAGAAATGAGCAGTTCTTC.

V gene TRBV5-1 combines with J gene TRBJ2-6; a weak D match, TRBD1 (6 bases). In germline, CDR1 is SGHRS, CDR2 YFSETQ. V was clipped by 4 bases and J by 1 base, with 15 bases between them. This CDR3 contains 17 residues. The CDR3 DNA reads TGCGCCAGCAGCCGGACAGATCCGAGATCTGGGGCCAACGTCCTGACTTTC. It encodes CASSRTDPRSGANVLTF.

CDR3 protein: CAISEGQGPTDTQYF. CDR3 DNA sequence: TGTGCCATCAGTGAGGGTCAGGGGCCCACAGATACGCAGTATTTT. The gene calls are TRBV10-3 and TRBJ2-3, with D perhaps TRBD1 (6 bases). This CDR3 has 15 residues. V gave up 2 bases and J gave up 2 bases, with 11 bases separating them. Germline V lookup: CDR1 ENHRY, CDR2 SYGVKD.

V is TRBV19 and J is TRBJ2-2, with 10 bases lining up with TRBD2. Trimming at V came to 7 bases and at J to 6 bases, leaving 11 bases not matched to a gene. The CDR3 contains 16 residues. CDR1 and CDR2 from the germline V gene are LNHDA and SQIVND (reference sequence). The CDR3 bases are TGTGCCAGTAACAAGCGGGAGGGCCTAGGAGCCGGGGAGCTGTTTTTT. Residues: CASNKREGLGAGELFF.

The J gene is TRBJ1-6, the V gene TRBV11-2, with D possibly being TRBD1 (5 bases). The CDR3 is made up of 15 amino acids. Trimming removed 1 base from V and 8 bases from J, with 12 bases in between. The germline V gene has CDR1 SGHAT and CDR2 FQNNGV. CDR3 sequence (DNA): TGTGCCAGCAGCTTAGGTGGAGGGGCTTATTCACCCCTCCACTTT. Residues: CASSLGGGAYSPLHF.

The V call is TRBV7-8, the J call TRBJ2-3; a possible D gene is TRBD2 (5 bases). Per germline, CDR1 SGHVS and CDR2 FQNEAQ. This CDR3 is 17 amino acids long. The V and J ends lost 4 bases and 2 bases respectively, with 19 bases between them. Here the CDR3 reads CASSSYLERSDTDTQYF. CDR3 coding DNA: TGTGCCAGCAGCTCCTACCTTGAGCGGAGTGACACAGATACGCAGTATTTT.

In nucleotides, the CDR3 is TGTGCCAGCAGCTTGACAGGTGCCGGGGCTGAAGCTTTCTTT. Protein product: CASSLTGAGAEAFF. The chain recombines TRBV6-1 with TRBJ1-1; weak D call: TRBD1 (6 bases). Germline V lookup: CDR1 MNHNS, CDR2 SASEGT. The CDR3 loop spans 14 amino acids. V was trimmed by 6 bases and J by 6 bases, leaving 17 bases between them.

The rearrangement uses TRBV5-4 and TRBJ1-2, with D uncertain. V lost 9 bases and J 2 bases, leaving 11 bases between the germline ends. The germline V gene encodes CDR1 SGHNT and CDR2 YYREEE (reference sequence). The CDR3 is made up of 12 amino acids. This chain's CDR3 is CATGRVNYGYTF. The CDR3 coding sequence is TGTGCCACCGGGAGAGTCAACTATGGCTACACCTTC. Combining the CDR3 with reference TRBV5-4 and TRBJ1-2 gives the whole variable domain ETGVTQSPTHLIKTRGQQVTLRCSSQSGHNTVSWYQQALGQGPQFIFQYYREEENGRGNFPPRFSGLQFPNYSSELNVNALELDDSALYLCATGRVNYGYTFGSGTRLTVV.

The chain employs TRBV7-2 and TRBJ1-4; D ambiguous. V was shortened by 5 bases and J by 2 bases, with 6 bases between the two germline ends. The germline V gene has CDR1 SGHTA and CDR2 FQGNSA. CDR3 length: 13 residues. The CDR3 is CASSIHTNEKLFF. The CDR3 nucleotides are TGTGCCAGCAGCATCCATACTAATGAAAAACTGTTTTTT.

This clone was found a few times. This sequence joins TRBV9 and TRBJ2-3; the match to TRBD2 covers 12 bases. Per germline, CDR1 SGDLS and CDR2 YYNGEE. Losses at the gene ends were 3 bases for V and 3 bases for J; bases not matched to a gene: 2. The CDR3 spans 15 residues. The CDR3: CASSAGTSGTDTQYF. CDR3 sequence (DNA): TGTGCCAGCAGCGCTGGGACTAGCGGGACAGATACGCAGTATTTT.

This clone was recorded a few times. V and J are TRBV28 and TRBJ1-1, with a tentative D call TRBD1 (5 bases). This CDR3 region has 15 residues. V was trimmed by 6 bases and J by 4 bases, leaving 18 bases between them. The germline CDR1 and CDR2 sequences are MDHEN and SYDVKM. The CDR3 nucleotides read TGTGCCAGCAGGGCTTCGGGGGGGTGGGTCACTGAAGCTTTCTTT. Protein sequence: CASRASGGWVTEAFF.